This TCR beta chain stems from a study of molecular identifiers for immune sequencing clone quantification. TCRdb re-derived calls from the PCR reads in MiXCR, one entry per CDR3 protein. The sample records over 600,000 distinct CDR3 sequences, 20% being singletons. The CDR3 is 16 residues long. Germline CDR1 is SEHNR and CDR2 is FQNEAQ (reference sequence). General observations from the study: The share of molecules held by clones above 20 RNA copies was over 98% in effector cells and under 1% in naive cells.

Sorting selected naive CD8 T cells with a CD8+CD4-CCR7+CD45RA+ phenotype. Turning to this clonotype: Antigen unknown. Being one base from a much bigger clone, this may be a read error.

Material: naive CD8+ T cells from blood, with Jurkat cell RNA spiked in. Subset specified: FACS-sorted CD8+CD4-CCR7+CD45RA+ naive T cells. This receptor was taken from a human donor in good health. Some libraries in this study had Jurkat cell RNA spiked in. The V gene is TRBV7-9, the J gene TRBJ2-7, with 12 bases aligning to TRBD1. DNA of the CDR3: TGTGCCAGCAGCCCGGGACAGGGGGCTATTTCCTGCGAGCAGTACTTC. Translated: CASSPGQGAISCEQYF. Full variable domain (missing parts from reference TRBV7-9 and TRBJ2-7): DTGVSQNPRHKITKRGQNVTFRCDPISEHNRLYWYRQTLGQGPEFLTYFQNEAQLEKSRLLSDRFSAERPKGSFSTLEIQRTEQGDSAMYLCASSPGQGAISCEQYFGPGTRLTVT.